The 24 T cell receptor beta chains presented below share a single source sample, sequenced in a study of blood T cell repertoires in COVID-19. Clones were sequenced by immunoSEQ multiplex PCR, and TCRdb holds only the in-frame ones, with some missing. The table includes approximately 350,000 clones, around four fifths detected once. The sample taken for sequencing was PBMCs or T cells enriched from blood (not recorded which). The receptors stem from a woman between 45 and 60 years old who had recovered from COVID-19.

V gene TRBV7-2 combines with J gene TRBJ1-2; 8 bases map to TRBD1. The junction had 2 bases not matched to a gene; V was cut back by 5 bases and J by 3 bases. The CDR3 has 13 residues. CDR1 and CDR2 from the germline V gene are SGHTA and FQGNSA. The CDR3 DNA reads as TGTGCCAGCAGCGACAGGGGCCACTATGGCTACACCTTC. This gives the protein CASSDRGHYGYTF.

The gene calls are TRBV7-2 and TRBJ1-4; maybe TRBD1 (5 bases). The V end lost 0 bases, the J end lost 5 bases, and 13 bases lay between the germline ends. The CDR3 consists of 16 residues. Per the germline V gene, CDR1 is SGHTA and CDR2 is FQGNSA. CDR3 DNA: TGTGCCAGCAGCTTAGCCGTGACGGACAAGAATGAAAAACTGTTTTTT. It is translated as CASSLAVTDKNEKLFF.

The chain carries TRBV2 and TRBJ1-2, with D uncertain. Trimming removed 6 bases from V and 3 bases from J, with 17 bases in between. The germline gives CDR1 SNHLY, CDR2 FYNNEI. This CDR3 is 15 amino acids long. The CDR3 sequence is CASSAPAEVDYGYTF. As DNA, the CDR3 is TGTGCCAGCAGCGCCCCAGCGGAGGTTGACTATGGCTACACCTTC.

This chain joins TRBV6-1 and TRBJ1-2; D gene unclear. This CDR3 is built from 12 residues. The V end was cut by 2 bases, the J end by 10 bases, with 11 bases between. CDR1 and CDR2 from the germline V gene are MNHNS and SASEGT. CDR3 loop: CASSELGSLYTF. CDR3 DNA: TGTGCCAGCAGTGAATTAGGGAGTCTCTACACCTTC.

This clone has only one observation. This chain links TRBV7-3 with TRBJ2-1; 10 nucleotides match TRBD2. The CDR3 consists of 13 residues. Looked up from germline, CDR1 is SGHTA and CDR2 is FQGTGA. Trimming took 4 bases from V and 9 from J; bases not matched to a gene: 3. The CDR3 DNA is TGTGCCAGCAGCTCAGCGGGAGGGGCTGAGCAGTTCTTC. It translates to CASSSAGGAEQFF.

This chain joins TRBV3-1 (or the pseudogene TRBV3-2) and TRBJ2-1; 7 nucleotides align to TRBD2. The CDR3 is made up of 14 amino acids. Losses at the gene ends were 1 base for V and 9 bases for J; bases not matched to a gene: 6. Germline-derived CDR1 and CDR2 are LGHDT and YNNKEL (reference sequence). The CDR3: CASSQVFWEGEQFF. In DNA form, the CDR3 reads TGTGCCAGCAGCCAAGTATTTTGGGAGGGTGAGCAGTTCTTC.

This clone occurred once. The chain links TRBV15 to TRBJ2-3; 8 bases are shared with TRBD2. This CDR3 comprises 15 residues. In germline, CDR1 is LNHNV, CDR2 YYDKDF (reference sequence). After removal of 3 bases from V and 5 bases from J, the junction contained 7 bases not matched to a gene. The CDR3 DNA reads TGTGCCACCAGCAGCTCCGGGACTAGGGGAGATACGCAGTATTTT. Its translation: CATSSSGTRGDTQYF.

The CDR3 protein is CSAQDSNNQPQHF. CDR3 bases: TGCAGCGCACAGGACAGTAATAATCAGCCCCAGCATTTT. The rearrangement joins TRBV29-1 to TRBJ1-5; the D gene is possibly TRBD1 (6 bases). Per the germline V gene, CDR1 is SQVTM and CDR2 is ANQGSEA. V was trimmed by 7 bases and J by 4 bases, leaving 14 bases between them. The CDR3 totals 13 residues.

The rearrangement uses TRBV27 and TRBJ1-2; D call uncertain. CDR1 MNHEY and CDR2 SMNVEV come from the germline V gene (reference sequence). Trimming took 3 bases from V and 7 from J, leaving 12 bases between them. The CDR3 runs to 13 residues. The CDR3 sequence is CASSLNGIFGYTF. The CDR3 nucleotides read TGTGCCAGCAGTTTGAACGGGATCTTTGGCTACACCTTC.

The rearrangement uses TRBV28 and TRBJ2-7, with 8 bases aligning to TRBD2. J gave up 6 bases and V 3 bases, and 22 bases lay outside the gene matches. This CDR3 is 19 amino acids long. Germline values: CDR1 MDHEN, CDR2 SYDVKM. CDR3 nucleotide sequence: TGTGCCAGCAGTTTTGCCTTTGCGGGGGGAAGGTTTAGAAGGGGCGAGCAGTACTTC. Its translation is CASSFAFAGGRFRRGEQYF.

The rearrangement uses TRBV5-5 and TRBJ2-1; D gene uncertain. The CDR3 totals 14 residues. Deletions cut 6 bases from V and 0 bases from J, with 10 bases between. Germline lookup yields CDR1 SGHKS and CDR2 YYEKEE (reference sequence). In nucleotides, the CDR3 is TGTGCCAGCATCCCCAAGCGCTCCTACAATGAGCAGTTCTTC. This gives the protein CASIPKRSYNEQFF.

A remark on this clone: Relative to the germline gene, one junction end is altered; a read error may explain this. The V and J genes are TRBV7-9 and TRBJ1-1; 7 nucleotides agree with TRBD1. There are 11 residues in the CDR3. The germline V gene encodes CDR1 SEHNR and CDR2 FQNEAQ (reference sequence). For the CDR3, the DNA is TGTGCCAGCAGCTTAGGGGGCAGGGGGGTCTTT. Translated, it gives CASSLGGRGVF.

This clone was counted a few times. The V and J genes are TRBV7-8 and TRBJ1-1; D remains ambiguous. CDR3 length equals 18 residues. Trimming removed 2 bases from V and 1 base from J, with 20 bases in between. Germline V gives CDR1 SGHVS, CDR2 FQNEAQ. The CDR3 reads CASSLSGNPNTKNTEAFF. For the CDR3, the DNA is TGTGCCAGCAGCTTATCCGGGAACCCCAATACTAAGAACACTGAAGCTTTCTTT. The full variable domain, completed using reference TRBV7-8 and TRBJ1-1, is GAGVSQSPRYKVAKRGQDVALRCDPISGHVSLFWYQQALGQGPEFLTYFQNEAQLDKSGLPSDRFFAERPEGSVSTLKIQRTQQEDSAVYLCASSLSGNPNTKNTEAFFGQGTRLTVV.

The chain recombines TRBV11-3 with TRBJ2-2; 8 bases fit TRBD1. CDR3 size: 16 residues. In germline, CDR1 is SGHNT, CDR2 YENEEA. After removal of 5 bases from V and 3 bases from J, the junction contained 8 bases not matched to a gene. The CDR3 reads CASSQQGVADTGELFF. The CDR3 DNA follows: TGTGCCAGCAGCCAACAGGGGGTAGCGGACACCGGGGAGCTGTTTTTT.

The genes are TRBV3-1 (or the pseudogene TRBV3-2) and TRBJ1-5; D gene unclear. This CDR3 has 14 residues. Germline CDR1 reads LGHDT; CDR2 reads YNNKEL (reference sequence). The V gene lost 4 bases and the J gene lost 4 bases, with 11 bases spanning the gap. CDR3 amino acids: CASSLSAFNQPQHF. Written as DNA, the CDR3 is TGTGCCAGCAGCCTGTCAGCGTTTAATCAGCCCCAGCATTTT.

This clone came up once. V is TRBV15 and J is TRBJ2-2; tentatively, D is TRBD1 (6 bases). CDR1 and CDR2 (germline): LNHNV, YYDKDF (reference sequence). This CDR3 is 16 amino acids long. V was shortened by 3 bases and J by 6 bases, with 17 bases between the two germline ends. Here the CDR3 reads CATSRKKTTGSGELFF. CDR3 coding DNA: TGTGCCACCAGCAGGAAGAAAACCACAGGGTCCGGGGAGCTGTTTTTT.

This clone was seen more than once but under ten times. The chain employs TRBV19 and TRBJ2-2, with unresolved D. Germline-derived CDR1 and CDR2 are LNHDA and SQIVND (reference sequence). V dropped 5 bases and J dropped 7 bases, with 5 bases sitting between them. The CDR3 sequence is 11 residues long. CDR3 sequence reads: CASSLSGELFF. The CDR3 nucleotides are TGTGCCAGTAGTCTGAGCGGGGAGCTGTTTTTT.

The V and J genes are TRBV19 and TRBJ1-1; 8 nucleotides align to TRBD1. The CDR3 is 18 residues long. Germline CDR1 reads LNHDA; CDR2 reads SQIVND (reference sequence). Trimming removed 4 bases from V and 1 base from J; junction bases left unmatched: 14. CDR3 nucleotide sequence: TGTGCCAGTAGTACCTCCCCCGGACAGGGAAGGAGGAACACTGAAGCTTTCTTT. This sequence encodes CASSTSPGQGRRNTEAFF.

The genes are TRBV21-1 and TRBJ2-7; TRBD1 is taken as the D call from the table, unchecked against the DNA. TRBV21-1 is recorded as a pseudogene. The CDR3 covers 17 residues. The DNA of the CDR3 is TGTGCCAGCAGCAAATGTATGCCGCCAGGTTCGCCTTACGAGCAGTACTTC. It yields the protein CASSKCMPPGSPYEQYF.

V gene TRBV7-2 combines with J gene TRBJ2-7, with D possibly being TRBD2 (5 bases). V lost 4 bases to trimming and J lost 7 bases, with 14 bases between them. The CDR3 is 13 residues long. The germline V gene encodes CDR1 SGHTA and CDR2 FQGNSA. In nucleotides, the CDR3 is TGTGCCAGCAGCTCCGGACGAGAGGGTGAGCAGTACTTC. Amino acid sequence: CASSSGREGEQYF.

The rearrangement links TRBV18 to TRBJ1-2; 8 bases align to TRBD1. J gave up 4 bases and V 3 bases, and 7 bases lay outside the gene matches. The CDR3 is 15 amino acids. Germline CDR1 reads KGHSH; CDR2 reads LQKENI. In nucleotides, the CDR3 is TGTGCCAGCTCACCCTCCCGGGACAGGAGCTATGGCTACACCTTC. Translating gives CASSPSRDRSYGYTF.

This chain uses TRBV4-2 with TRBJ2-1; 10 bases map to TRBD2. Germline values: CDR1 LGHNA, CDR2 YNFKEQ. The ends lost 2 bases at V and 2 bases at J; junction bases unmatched: 0. The CDR3 is made up of 15 amino acids. CDR3 DNA sequence: TGTGCCAGCAGCCAAACTAGCGGGACCTACAATGAGCAGTTCTTC. Translation gives CASSQTSGTYNEQFF.

J is TRBJ2-3 and V is TRBV27, with 10 bases identical to TRBD2. In germline, CDR1 is MNHEY, CDR2 SMNVEV (reference sequence). Unmatched junction bases numbered 8, after V lost 4 bases and J lost 4 bases. CDR3 length: 16 amino acids. Here the CDR3 reads CASSWASGSAPDTQYF. Written as DNA, the CDR3 is TGTGCCAGCAGTTGGGCTAGCGGGAGTGCCCCAGATACGCAGTATTTT.

DNA of the CDR3: TGTGCCAGCAGTTTAGCCAGCTACGAGCAGTACTTC. It translates to CASSLASYEQYF. This sequence joins TRBV12-3 or TRBV12-4 and TRBJ2-7; no reliable D call. The CDR3 is made up of 12 amino acids. Trimming took 0 bases from V and 3 from J, leaving 3 bases between them.